This T cell receptor beta chain was sequenced during a study of T cells in Graves' hyperthyroidism and ophthalmopathy. This clonotype was recorded at least ten times. Amplification of TCR beta CDR3 regions used RNA as the template. An initial round of RT-PCR targeting the TCR CDR3 relied on the HTBI primer set. Via MiXCR, TCRdb re-called the multiplex PCR reads, giving one row per CDR3 protein. This table holds 700,000 or so distinct CDR3 sequences, over 15% found once. Germline V CDR1 and CDR2: MDHEN, SYDVKM. The CDR3 spans 14 residues. Trimming pared 6 bases from V and 2 bases from J, leaving 14 bases between.

Sequencing used blood. V usage is TRBV28 and J usage is TRBJ2-7; D is ambiguous. The clonotype originates from a man between 18 and 35 years old with Graves' hyperthyroidism. The DNA of the CDR3 is TGTGCCAGCAGAGGCGGTGGGCTGACCTACGAGCAGTACTTC. It codes for CASRGGGLTYEQYF.